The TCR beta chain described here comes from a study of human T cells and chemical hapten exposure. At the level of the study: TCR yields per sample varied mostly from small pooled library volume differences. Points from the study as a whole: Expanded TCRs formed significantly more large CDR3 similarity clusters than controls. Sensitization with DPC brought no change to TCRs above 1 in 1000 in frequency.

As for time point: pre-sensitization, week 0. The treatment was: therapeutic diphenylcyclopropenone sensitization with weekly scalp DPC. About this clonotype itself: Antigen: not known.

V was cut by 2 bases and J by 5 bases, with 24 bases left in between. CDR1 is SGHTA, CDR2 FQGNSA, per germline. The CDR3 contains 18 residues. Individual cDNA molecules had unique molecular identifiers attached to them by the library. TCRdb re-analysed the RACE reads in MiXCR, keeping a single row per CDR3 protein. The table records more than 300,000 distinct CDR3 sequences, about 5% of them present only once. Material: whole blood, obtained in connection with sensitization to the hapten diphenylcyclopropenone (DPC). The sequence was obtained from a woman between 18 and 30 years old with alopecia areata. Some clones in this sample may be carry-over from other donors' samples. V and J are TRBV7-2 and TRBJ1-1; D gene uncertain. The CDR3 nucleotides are TGTGCCAGCAGCTTATACCAGGTTCTTTCCCTCAAGGAAACTGAAGCTTTCTTT. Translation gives CASSLYQVLSLKETEAFF. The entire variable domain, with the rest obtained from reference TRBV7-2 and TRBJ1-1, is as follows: GAGVSQSPSNKVTEKGKDVELRCDPISGHTALYWYRQSLGQGLEFLIYFQGNSAPDKSGLPSDRFSAERTGGSVSTLTIQRTQQEDSAVYLCASSLYQVLSLKETEAFFGQGTRLTVV.